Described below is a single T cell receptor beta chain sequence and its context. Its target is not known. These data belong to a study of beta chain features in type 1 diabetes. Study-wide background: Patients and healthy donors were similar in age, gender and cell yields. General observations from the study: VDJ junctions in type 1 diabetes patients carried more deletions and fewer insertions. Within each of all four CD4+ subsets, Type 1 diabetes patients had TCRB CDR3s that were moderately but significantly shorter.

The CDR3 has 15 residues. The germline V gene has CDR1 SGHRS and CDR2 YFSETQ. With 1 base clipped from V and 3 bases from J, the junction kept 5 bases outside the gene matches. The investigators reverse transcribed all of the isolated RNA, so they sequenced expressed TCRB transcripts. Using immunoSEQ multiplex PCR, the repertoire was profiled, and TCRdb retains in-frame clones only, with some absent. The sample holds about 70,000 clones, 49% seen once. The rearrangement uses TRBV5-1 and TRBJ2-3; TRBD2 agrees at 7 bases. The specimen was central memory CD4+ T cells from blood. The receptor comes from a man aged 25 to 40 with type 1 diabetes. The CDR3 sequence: CASSLLGEGTDTQYF. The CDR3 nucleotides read TGCGCCAGCAGCTTGCTAGGGGAGGGAACAGATACGCAGTATTTT. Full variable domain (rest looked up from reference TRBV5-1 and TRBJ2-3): KAGVTQTPRYLIKTRGQQVTLSCSPISGHRSVSWYQQTPGQGLQFLFEYFSETQRNKGNFPGRFSGRQFSNSRSEMNVSTLELGDSALYLCASSLLGEGTDTQYFGPGTRLTVL.